This T cell receptor (beta chain) appears in the sequencing data of a study of cytomegalovirus exposure and HLA in healthy donors. Study results and caveats: Reports state that TCR beta sequences accurately predicted most subjects' HLA-A and HLA-B alleles. There were about 160 TCR beta chains listed as cytomegalovirus-associated. Later, TCR association rates were found to vary by HLA locus, highest for DRB1 and lowest for HLA-C. Indistinguishable V segments such as TRBV6-2 and TRBV6-3 were excluded.

Concerning this clone: Its antigen is as yet unknown.

PCR employed 60 Vbeta and 13 Jbeta primers. Only in-frame clones appear in the TCRdb table, and some are missing; sequencing was by immunoSEQ multiplex PCR. The table includes more than 150,000 clones, 80% detected once. Germline loops: CDR1 SNHLY, CDR2 FYNNEI. The CDR3 extends over 13 amino acids. Trimming pared 2 bases from V and 3 bases from J, leaving 7 bases between. The chain joins TRBV2 to TRBJ2-5; D not certain. Sequences were obtained from PBMCs. The origin of this receptor is a boy aged 5-17 years in good health and CMV-seronegative. The CDR3 DNA reads TGTGCCAGCAGTGAATCGGTGGAAGAGACCCAGTACTTC. It translates to CASSESVEETQYF.